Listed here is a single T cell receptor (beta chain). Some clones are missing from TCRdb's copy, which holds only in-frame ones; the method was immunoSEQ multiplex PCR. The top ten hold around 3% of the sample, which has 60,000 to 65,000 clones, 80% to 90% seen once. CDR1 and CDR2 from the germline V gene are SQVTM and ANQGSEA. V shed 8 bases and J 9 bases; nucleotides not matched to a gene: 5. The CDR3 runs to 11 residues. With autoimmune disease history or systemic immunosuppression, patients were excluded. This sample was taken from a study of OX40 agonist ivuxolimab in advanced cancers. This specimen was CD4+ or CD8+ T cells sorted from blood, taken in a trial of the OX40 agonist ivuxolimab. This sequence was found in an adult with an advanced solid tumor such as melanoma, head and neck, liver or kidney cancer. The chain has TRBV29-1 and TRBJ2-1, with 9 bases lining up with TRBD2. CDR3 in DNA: TGCAGCTCTAGCGGGACTGCTGAGCAGTTCTTC. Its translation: CSSSGTAEQFF.